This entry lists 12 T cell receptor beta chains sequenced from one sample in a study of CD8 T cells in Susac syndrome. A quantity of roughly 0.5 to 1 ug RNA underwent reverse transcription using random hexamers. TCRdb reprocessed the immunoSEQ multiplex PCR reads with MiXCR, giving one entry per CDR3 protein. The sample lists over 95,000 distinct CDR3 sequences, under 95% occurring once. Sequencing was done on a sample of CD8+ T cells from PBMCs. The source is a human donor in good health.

The CDR3 bases are TGTGCCAGCAGCCCGACTAGCACCGGGGAGCTGTTTTTT. Translating it yields CASSPTSTGELFF. The rearrangement joins TRBV7-3 to TRBJ2-2, with a tentative D call TRBD2 (6 bases). Trimming removed 5 bases from V and 4 bases from J, with 8 bases in between. Germline lookup yields CDR1 SGHTA and CDR2 FQGTGA. There are 13 residues in the CDR3.

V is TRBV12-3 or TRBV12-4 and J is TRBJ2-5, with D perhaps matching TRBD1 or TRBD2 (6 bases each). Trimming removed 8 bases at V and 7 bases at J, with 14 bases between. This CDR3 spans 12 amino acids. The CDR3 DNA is TGTGCCAGCCAAGGGGGGCCCGGGACCCAGTACTTC. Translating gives CASQGGPGTQYF.

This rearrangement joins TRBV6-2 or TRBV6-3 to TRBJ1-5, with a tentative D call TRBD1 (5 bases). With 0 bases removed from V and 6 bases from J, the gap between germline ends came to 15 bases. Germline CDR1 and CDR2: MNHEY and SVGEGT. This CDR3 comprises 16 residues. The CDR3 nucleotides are TGTGCCAGCAGTTACTCGAATGGGGGAGGCGGTCAGCCCCAGCATTTT. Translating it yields CASSYSNGGGGQPQHF.

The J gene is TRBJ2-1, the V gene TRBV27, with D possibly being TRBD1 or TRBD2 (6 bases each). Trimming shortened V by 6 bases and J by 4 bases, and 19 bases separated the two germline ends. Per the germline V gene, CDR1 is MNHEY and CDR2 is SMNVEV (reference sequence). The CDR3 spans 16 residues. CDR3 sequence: CASSFYRGSGYNEQFF. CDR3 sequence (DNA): TGTGCCAGCAGCTTCTATAGGGGGAGCGGGTACAATGAGCAGTTCTTC.

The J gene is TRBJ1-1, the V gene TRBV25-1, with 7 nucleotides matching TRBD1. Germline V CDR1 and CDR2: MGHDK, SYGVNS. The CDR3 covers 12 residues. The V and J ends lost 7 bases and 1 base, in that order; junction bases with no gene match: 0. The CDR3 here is CASTGGNTEAFF. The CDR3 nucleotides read TGTGCCAGCACAGGGGGGAACACTGAAGCTTTCTTT.

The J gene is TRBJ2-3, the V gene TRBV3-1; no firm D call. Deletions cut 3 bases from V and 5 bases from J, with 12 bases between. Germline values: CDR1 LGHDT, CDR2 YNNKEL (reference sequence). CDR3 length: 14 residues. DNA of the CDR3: TGTGCCAGCAGCCATACAATGACAATAGATACGCAGTATTTT. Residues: CASSHTMTIDTQYF.

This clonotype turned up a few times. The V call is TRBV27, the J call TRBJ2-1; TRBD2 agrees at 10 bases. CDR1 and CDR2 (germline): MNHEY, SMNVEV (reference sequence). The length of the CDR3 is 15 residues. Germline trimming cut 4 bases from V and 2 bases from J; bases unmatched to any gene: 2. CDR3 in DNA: TGTGCCAGCAGTTCGGGGACTAGCGCCTACAATGAGCAGTTCTTC. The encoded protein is CASSSGTSAYNEQFF.

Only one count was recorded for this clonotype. The CDR3 sequence: CAYDPGSRGGTQYF. As DNA, the CDR3 is TGTGCCTACGATCCGGGATCTCGAGGGGGGACCCAGTACTTC. The chain recombines TRBV30 with TRBJ2-5; possibly TRBD1 for D (6 bases). V lost 7 bases, J lost 7 bases, and 22 bases lay in between. The CDR3 covers 14 residues. CDR1 and CDR2 from the germline V gene are GTSNPN and SVGIG (reference sequence).

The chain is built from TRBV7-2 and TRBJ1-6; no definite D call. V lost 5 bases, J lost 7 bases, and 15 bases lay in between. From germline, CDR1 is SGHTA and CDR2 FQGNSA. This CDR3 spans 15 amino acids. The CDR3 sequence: CASSRSDGPNSPLHF. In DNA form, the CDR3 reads TGTGCCAGCAGCCGTAGCGACGGTCCCAATTCACCCCTCCACTTT.

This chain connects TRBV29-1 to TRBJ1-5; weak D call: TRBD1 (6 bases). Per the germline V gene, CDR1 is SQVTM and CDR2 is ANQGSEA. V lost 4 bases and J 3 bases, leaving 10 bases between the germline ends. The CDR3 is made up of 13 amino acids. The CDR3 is CSVGDTSNQPQHF. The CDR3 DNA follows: TGCAGCGTTGGGGACACTTCCAATCAGCCCCAGCATTTT.

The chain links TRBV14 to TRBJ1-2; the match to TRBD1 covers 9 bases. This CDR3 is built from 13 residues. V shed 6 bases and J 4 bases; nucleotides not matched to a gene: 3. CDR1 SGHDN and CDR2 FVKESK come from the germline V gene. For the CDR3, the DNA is TGTGCCAGCAGAGGACAGGGGAGCTATGGCTACACCTTC. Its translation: CASRGQGSYGYTF.

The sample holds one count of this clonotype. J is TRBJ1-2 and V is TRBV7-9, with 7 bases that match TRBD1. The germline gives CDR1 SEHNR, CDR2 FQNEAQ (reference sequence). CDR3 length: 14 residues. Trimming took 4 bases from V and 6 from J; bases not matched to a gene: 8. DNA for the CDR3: TGTGCCAGCAGCTCCGACAGGGATCGGGATGGCTACACCTTC. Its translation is CASSSDRDRDGYTF.